This T cell receptor (beta chain) was obtained from a study of PD-1 blockade in classical Hodgkin lymphoma. Study-wide context: Patients in the cohort were put on intravenous nivolumab, 3 mg/kg every 2 weeks.

A remark on this clone: Its target is not known.

J was trimmed by 5 bases and V by 6 bases; bases with no gene match: 5. This CDR3 is 13 amino acids long. Germline lookup yields CDR1 SNHLY and CDR2 FYNNEI. Findings and limits, study-wide: Individuals initiating nivolumab under 1 year after ASCT were excluded.

Clones were sequenced by immunoSEQ multiplex PCR, and TCRdb holds only the in-frame ones, with some missing. Of more than 55,000 clones listed, 88% are singletons. Every single patient, without exception, relapsed after autologous stem cell transplantation, and brentuximab vedotin exposure varied. The chain recombines TRBV2 with TRBJ2-5; 8 positions agree with TRBD1. This sequence was found in a human donor with classical Hodgkin lymphoma. Sequenced here: peripheral blood mononuclear cells (PBMCs), sampled before the second cycle of nivolumab. CDR3 amino acids: CASRETGVETQYF. The DNA of the CDR3 is TGTGCCAGCAGGGAGACAGGGGTTGAGACCCAGTACTTC.